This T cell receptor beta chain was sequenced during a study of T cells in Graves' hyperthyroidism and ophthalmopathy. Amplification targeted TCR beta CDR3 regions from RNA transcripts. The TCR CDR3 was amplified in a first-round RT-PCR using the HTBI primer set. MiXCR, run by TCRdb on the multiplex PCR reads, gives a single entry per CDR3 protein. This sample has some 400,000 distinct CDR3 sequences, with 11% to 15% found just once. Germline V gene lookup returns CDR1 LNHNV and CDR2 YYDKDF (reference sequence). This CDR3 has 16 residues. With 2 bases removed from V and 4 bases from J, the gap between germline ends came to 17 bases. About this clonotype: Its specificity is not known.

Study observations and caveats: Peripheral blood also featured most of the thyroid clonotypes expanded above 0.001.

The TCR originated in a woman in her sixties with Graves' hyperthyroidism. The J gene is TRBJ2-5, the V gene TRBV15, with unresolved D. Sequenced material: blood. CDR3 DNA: TGTGCCACCAGCAGACCCCGAGGTGGACCCCGAGAGACCCAGTACTTC. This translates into CATSRPRGGPRETQYF.